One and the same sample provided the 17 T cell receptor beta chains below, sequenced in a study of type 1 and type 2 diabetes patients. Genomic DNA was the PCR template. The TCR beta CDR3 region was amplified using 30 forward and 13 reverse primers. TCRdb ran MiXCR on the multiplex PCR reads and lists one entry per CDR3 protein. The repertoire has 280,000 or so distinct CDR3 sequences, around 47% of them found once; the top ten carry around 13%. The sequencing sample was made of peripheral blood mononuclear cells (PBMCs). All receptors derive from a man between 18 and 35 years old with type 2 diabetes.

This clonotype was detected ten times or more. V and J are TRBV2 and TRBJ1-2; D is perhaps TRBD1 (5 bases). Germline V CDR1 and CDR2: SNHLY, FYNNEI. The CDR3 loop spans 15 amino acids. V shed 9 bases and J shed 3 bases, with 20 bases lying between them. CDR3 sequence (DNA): TGTGCCAGAACTGCTGACCGCGGGGCCGACTATGGCTACACCTTC. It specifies CARTADRGADYGYTF.

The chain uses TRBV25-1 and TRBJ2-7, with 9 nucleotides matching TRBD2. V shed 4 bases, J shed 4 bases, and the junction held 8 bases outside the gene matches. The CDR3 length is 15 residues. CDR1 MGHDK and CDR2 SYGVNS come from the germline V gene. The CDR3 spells CASSGPTSGDYEQYF. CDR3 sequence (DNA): TGTGCCAGCAGTGGGCCGACTAGCGGTGATTACGAGCAGTACTTC.

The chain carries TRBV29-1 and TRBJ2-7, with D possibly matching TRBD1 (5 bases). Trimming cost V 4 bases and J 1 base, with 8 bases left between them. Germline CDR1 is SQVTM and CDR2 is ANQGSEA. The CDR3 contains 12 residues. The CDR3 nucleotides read TGCAGCGTTGCAGGGCAGTCCTACGAGCAGTACTTC. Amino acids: CSVAGQSYEQYF.

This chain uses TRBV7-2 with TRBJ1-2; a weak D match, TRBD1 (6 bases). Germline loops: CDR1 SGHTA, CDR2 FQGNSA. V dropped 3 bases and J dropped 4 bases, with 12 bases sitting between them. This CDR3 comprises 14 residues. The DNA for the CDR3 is TGTGCCAGCAGCTTCCAGAGCAGGGGCTATGGCTACACCTTC. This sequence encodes CASSFQSRGYGYTF.

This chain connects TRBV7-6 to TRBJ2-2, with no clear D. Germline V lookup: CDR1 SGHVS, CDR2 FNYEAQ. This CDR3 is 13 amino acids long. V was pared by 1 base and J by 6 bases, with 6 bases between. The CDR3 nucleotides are TGTGCCAGCAGCTTAGGATATGCCGGGGAGCTGTTTTTT. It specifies CASSLGYAGELFF.

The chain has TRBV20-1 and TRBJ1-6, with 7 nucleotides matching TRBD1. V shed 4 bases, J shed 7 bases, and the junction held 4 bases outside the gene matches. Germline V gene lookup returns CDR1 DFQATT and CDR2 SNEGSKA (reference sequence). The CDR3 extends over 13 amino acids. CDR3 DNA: TGCAGTGCTAAGGACAGGATAAATTCACCCCTCCACTTT. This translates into CSAKDRINSPLHF.

The CDR3 DNA reads TGTGCCTCAGCTTCACCGGGAGCCTACGAGCAGTACTTC. Translating gives CASASPGAYEQYF. The chain combines TRBV10-3 with TRBJ2-7; possibly TRBD2 for D (6 bases). The V gene's germline CDR1 is ENHRY and CDR2 SYGVKD. Trimming pared 11 bases from V and 2 bases from J, leaving 16 bases between. The CDR3 sequence is 13 residues long.

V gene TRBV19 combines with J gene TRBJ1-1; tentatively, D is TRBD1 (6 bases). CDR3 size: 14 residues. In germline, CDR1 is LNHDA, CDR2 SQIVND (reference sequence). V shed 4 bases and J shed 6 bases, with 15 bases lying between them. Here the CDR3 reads CASSTSSRGSEAFF. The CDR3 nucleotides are TGTGCCAGTAGTACTTCGAGCAGGGGCTCTGAAGCTTTCTTT.

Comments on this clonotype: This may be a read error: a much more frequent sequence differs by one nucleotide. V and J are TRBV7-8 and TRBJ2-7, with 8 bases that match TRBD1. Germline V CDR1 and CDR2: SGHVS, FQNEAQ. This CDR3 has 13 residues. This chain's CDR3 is CASSEDRVAEQCF. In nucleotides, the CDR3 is TGTGCCAGCAGTGAGGACAGGGTAGCCGAGCAGTGCTTC.

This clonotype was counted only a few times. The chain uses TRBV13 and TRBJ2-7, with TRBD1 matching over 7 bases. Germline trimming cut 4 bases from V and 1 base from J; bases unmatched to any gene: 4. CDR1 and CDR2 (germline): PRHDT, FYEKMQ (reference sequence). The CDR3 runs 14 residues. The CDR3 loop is CASSSGTESYEQYF. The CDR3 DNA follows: TGTGCCAGCAGCTCCGGGACAGAATCCTACGAGCAGTACTTC.

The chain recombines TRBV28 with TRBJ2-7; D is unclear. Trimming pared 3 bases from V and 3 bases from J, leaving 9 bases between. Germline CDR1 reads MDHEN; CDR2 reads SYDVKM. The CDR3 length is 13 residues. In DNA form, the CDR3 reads TGTGCCAGCAGTTTCCCAGCCCTCTACGAGCAGTACTTC. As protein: CASSFPALYEQYF.

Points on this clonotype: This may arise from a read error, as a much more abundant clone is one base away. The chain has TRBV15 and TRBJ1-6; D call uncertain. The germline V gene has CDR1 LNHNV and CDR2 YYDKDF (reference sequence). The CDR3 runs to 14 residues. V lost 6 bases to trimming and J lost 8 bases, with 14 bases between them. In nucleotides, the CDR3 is TGTGCCACCAGTAGAAATACTGGAGATTCACCCCTCCACTTT. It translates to CATSRNTGDSPLHF.

CDR3 nucleotides: TGTGCCAGCAGTTTTCCGGGCGGGGTAAGAGATACGCAGTATTTT. Amino acids: CASSFPGGVRDTQYF. The rearrangement uses TRBV12-3 or TRBV12-4 and TRBJ2-3, with D possibly TRBD2 on 6 matching bases. The length of the CDR3 is 15 residues. Trimming left V 3 bases short and J 5 bases short, with 15 bases between.

CDR3 sequence (DNA): TGTGCCAGCGTACTAGCGTGGAGCTCCTACGAGCAGTACTTC. It yields the protein CASVLAWSSYEQYF. The chain links TRBV2 to TRBJ2-7, with 7 bases lining up with TRBD2. The V segment lost 8 bases and the J segment 0 bases; nucleotides outside the gene matches: 7. Looked up from germline, CDR1 is SNHLY and CDR2 is FYNNEI. The CDR3 extends over 14 amino acids.

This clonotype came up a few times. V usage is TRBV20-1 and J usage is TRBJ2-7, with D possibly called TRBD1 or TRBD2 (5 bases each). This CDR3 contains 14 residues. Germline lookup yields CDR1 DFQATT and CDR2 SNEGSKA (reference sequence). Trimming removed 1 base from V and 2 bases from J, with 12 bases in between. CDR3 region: CSARGGSYPYEQYF. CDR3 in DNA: TGCAGTGCTAGAGGGGGGTCTTACCCCTACGAGCAGTACTTC.

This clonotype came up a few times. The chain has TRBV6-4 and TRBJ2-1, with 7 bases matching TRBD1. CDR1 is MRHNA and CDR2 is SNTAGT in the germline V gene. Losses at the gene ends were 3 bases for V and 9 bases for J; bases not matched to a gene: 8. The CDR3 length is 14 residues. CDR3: CASSEDRKTSEQFF. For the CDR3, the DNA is TGTGCCAGCAGTGAGGACAGGAAGACCAGTGAGCAGTTCTTC.

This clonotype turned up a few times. The CDR3 sequence: CSASGGLEYTEAFF. The DNA for the CDR3 is TGCAGTGCTAGCGGGGGCTTGGAGTACACTGAAGCTTTCTTT. The rearrangement uses TRBV20-1 and TRBJ1-1; D possibly corresponds to TRBD1 (6 bases). V dropped 3 bases and J dropped 3 bases, with 14 bases sitting between them. This CDR3 region has 14 residues. Germline CDR1 and CDR2: DFQATT and SNEGSKA (reference sequence).